The next 24 T cell receptor beta chains were all read from a single sample in a study of blood T cell repertoires in COVID-19. The method was immunoSEQ multiplex PCR; TCRdb's version includes in-frame clones alone and lacks a portion of them. The data contain about 130,000 clones, about 80% of them singletons. The sequencing input was PBMCs or T cells enriched from blood (not recorded which). Receptors originate from a man aged 45-65 years who had recovered from COVID-19.

The chain joins TRBV6-2 or TRBV6-3 to TRBJ2-7; no definite D call. The CDR3 is 13 residues long. CDR1 and CDR2 (germline): MNHEY, SVGEGT. The V gene lost 2 bases and the J gene lost 8 bases, with 13 bases spanning the gap. The CDR3 nucleotides read TGTGCCAGCAGTTACAGGAACCCCGACAAGCAGTACTTC. Translated: CASSYRNPDKQYF.

There are a few counts of this clone. The chain has TRBV28 and TRBJ1-5; the match to TRBD1 covers 7 bases. The V segment lost 5 bases and the J segment 4 bases; nucleotides outside the gene matches: 8. The CDR3 sequence is 15 residues long. Germline V gene data show CDR1 as MDHEN and CDR2 as SYDVKM. CDR3 sequence reads: CASSPGTVFNQPQHF. The CDR3 DNA is TGTGCCAGCAGTCCAGGGACAGTCTTTAATCAGCCCCAGCATTTT. Full variable domain (rest looked up from reference TRBV28 and TRBJ1-5): DVKVTQSSRYLVKRTGEKVFLECVQDMDHENMFWYRQDPGLGLRLIYFSYDVKMKEKGDIPEGYSVSREKKERFSLILESASTNQTSMYLCASSPGTVFNQPQHFGDGTRLSIL.

The V call is TRBV12-5, the J call TRBJ2-3; TRBD2 aligns across 11 bases. Germline CDR1 is LGHNT and CDR2 is FRNRAP. The CDR3 is made up of 15 amino acids. The V and J ends lost 9 bases and 4 bases, in that order; junction bases with no gene match: 9. The CDR3 bases are TGTGCTAGCCTCGGGACTAGCGGTGTTTCAGATACGCAGTATTTT. It encodes CASLGTSGVSDTQYF.

The gene calls are TRBV6-5 and TRBJ2-7; maybe TRBD1 (5 bases). The germline gives CDR1 MNHEY, CDR2 SVGAGI. This CDR3 has 13 residues. Trimming removed 6 bases from V and 4 bases from J, with 13 bases in between. In DNA, the CDR3 is TGTGCCAGCAGCCCGAACCAGGGTTACGAGCAGTACTTC. It encodes CASSPNQGYEQYF.

This chain joins TRBV27 and TRBJ2-7; D perhaps matches TRBD2 (6 bases). The V and J ends lost 2 bases and 6 bases respectively, with 11 bases between them. The germline gives CDR1 MNHEY, CDR2 SMNVEV (reference sequence). The CDR3 consists of 13 residues. The CDR3 here is CASSLGGYSEQYF. CDR3 DNA sequence: TGTGCCAGCAGTTTAGGAGGGTACAGCGAGCAGTACTTC.

This chain joins TRBV7-9 and TRBJ2-6; possible D gene TRBD2, 5 bases. V lost 1 base to trimming and J lost 3 bases, with 10 bases between them. Germline CDR1 reads SEHNR; CDR2 reads FQNEAQ (reference sequence). CDR3 length equals 16 residues. The CDR3 here is CASSLVSGYGANVLTF. The DNA of the CDR3 is TGTGCCAGCAGCTTAGTGTCGGGGTATGGGGCCAACGTCCTGACTTTC.

DNA of the CDR3: TGTGCCACCAGCAGACAGGGGGCCACCCAAGAGACCCAGTACTTC. It codes for CATSRQGATQETQYF. This chain joins TRBV15 and TRBJ2-5, with 8 bases lining up with TRBD1. V was clipped by 2 bases and J by 1 base; unmatched bases: 3. CDR3 length: 15 residues. Germline lookup yields CDR1 LNHNV and CDR2 YYDKDF (reference sequence). Full variable domain (outside the CDR3, taken from reference TRBV15 and TRBJ2-5): DAMVIQNPRYQVTQFGKPVTLSCSQTLNHNVMYWYQQKSSQAPKLLFHYYDKDFNNEADTPDNFQSRRPNTSFCFLDIRSPGLGDTAMYLCATSRQGATQETQYFGPGTRLLVL.

The rearrangement links TRBV27 to TRBJ1-5; a weak D match, TRBD1 (5 bases). The CDR3 sequence is 12 residues long. Germline CDR1 MNHEY, CDR2 SMNVEV (reference sequence). Between the trimmed V and J ends, which lost 8 bases and 7 bases, there was a span of 12 bases. DNA for the CDR3: TGTGCCAGCTGGACAAGGCTGCAGCCCCAGCATTTT. The encoded protein is CASWTRLQPQHF.

V is TRBV30 and J is TRBJ1-6; tentatively, D is TRBD1 (5 bases). Trimming left V 0 bases short and J 0 bases short, with 21 bases between. Germline values: CDR1 GTSNPN, CDR2 SVGIG (reference sequence). This CDR3 has 20 amino acids. CDR3 protein: CAWSVPLGPGTSSYNSPLHF. As DNA, the CDR3 is TGTGCCTGGAGTGTACCGTTGGGGCCAGGGACTAGCTCCTATAATTCACCCCTCCACTTT.

This chain connects TRBV6-6 to TRBJ1-2; 7 nucleotides match TRBD1. CDR1 and CDR2 (germline): MNHNY, SVGAGI (reference sequence). The CDR3 consists of 14 residues. V lost 6 bases to trimming and J lost 3 bases; unmatched junction nucleotides: 7. Here the CDR3 DNA reads TGTGCCAGCAGCCTACAGGGGATGGACTATGGCTACACCTTC. Encoded protein: CASSLQGMDYGYTF.

The V and J genes are TRBV25-1 and TRBJ2-1; 8 positions agree with TRBD2. The length of the CDR3 is 17 residues. CDR1 is MGHDK and CDR2 is SYGVNS in the germline V gene. V was clipped by 3 bases and J by 3 bases; unmatched bases: 10. The CDR3 DNA follows: TGTGCCAGCAGTGACAGTTTGACGGGGGGGCTCTACAATGAGCAGTTCTTC. Protein: CASSDSLTGGLYNEQFF.

This sequence joins TRBV11-2 and TRBJ1-2; D possibly corresponds to TRBD1 (5 bases). Germline V gene sequence: CDR1 SGHAT, CDR2 FQNNGV. CDR3 length: 16 amino acids. Trimming shortened V by 5 bases and J by 4 bases, and 20 bases separated the two germline ends. The CDR3 nucleotides are TGTGCCAGCAGCCAACAAGGGGCGGGAACCGGCTATGGCTACACCTTC. The encoded protein is CASSQQGAGTGYGYTF. The full variable domain, with the rest looked up from reference TRBV11-2 and TRBJ1-2, is EAGVAQSPRYKIIEKRQSVAFWCNPISGHATLYWYQQILGQGPKLLIQFQNNGVVDDSQLPKDRFSAERLKGVDSTLKIQPAKLEDSAVYLCASSQQGAGTGYGYTFGSGTRLTVV.

Here the CDR3 reads CASSLAHRGDGYTF. DNA for the CDR3: TGCGCCAGCAGCTTGGCCCACAGGGGGGATGGCTACACCTTC. The chain uses TRBV5-1 and TRBJ1-2, with TRBD1 matching 8 bases. The CDR3 loop spans 14 amino acids. The V and J ends lost 0 bases and 6 bases, in that order; junction bases with no gene match: 4. CDR1 and CDR2 (germline): SGHRS, YFSETQ. Combining the CDR3 with reference TRBV5-1 and TRBJ1-2 gives the whole variable domain KAGVTQTPRYLIKTRGQQVTLSCSPISGHRSVSWYQQTPGQGLQFLFEYFSETQRNKGNFPGRFSGRQFSNSRSEMNVSTLELGDSALYLCASSLAHRGDGYTFGSGTRLTVV.

The chain carries TRBV14 and TRBJ2-1; TRBD1 aligns across 7 bases. Germline CDR1 reads SGHDN; CDR2 reads FVKESK. J lost 8 bases, V lost 1 base, and 8 bases had no gene match. This CDR3 is 15 amino acids long. The chain's CDR3 is CASSQVRTGNDEQFF. As DNA, the CDR3 is TGTGCCAGCAGCCAAGTCAGGACAGGAAACGATGAGCAGTTCTTC.

The chain couples TRBV11-3 to TRBJ2-1; 7 bases agree with TRBD2. This CDR3 spans 14 amino acids. Germline lookup yields CDR1 SGHNT and CDR2 YENEEA. V shed 5 bases and J 5 bases; nucleotides not matched to a gene: 6. CDR3 DNA: TGTGCCAGCAGCGCCACCGGGACTAACAATGAGCAGTTCTTC. It codes for CASSATGTNNEQFF.

This clone appeared once. The chain links TRBV7-9 to TRBJ2-1, with a possible D match to TRBD1 (5 bases). The germline gives CDR1 SEHNR, CDR2 FQNEAQ (reference sequence). V was clipped by 1 base and J by 10 bases, with 17 bases between them. The CDR3 is 15 amino acids. In DNA, the CDR3 is TGTGCCAGCAGCTTAGACCAGGGATATGGGTTCGAGCAGTTCTTC. Translating gives CASSLDQGYGFEQFF.

This clone came up a few times. The chain is built from TRBV25-1 and TRBJ2-7, with TRBD1 matching over 9 bases. This CDR3 has 12 amino acids. Germline CDR1 and CDR2: MGHDK and SYGVNS. V lost 6 bases, J lost 4 bases, and 1 base stayed unmatched. The DNA of the CDR3 is TGTGCCAGCAGCGGGACAGGGTACGAGCAGTACTTC. It encodes CASSGTGYEQYF.

V usage is TRBV12-3 or TRBV12-4 and J usage is TRBJ1-1; 8 bases match TRBD1. The CDR3 spans 12 residues. With 6 bases clipped from V and 8 bases from J, the junction kept 5 bases outside the gene matches. Here the CDR3 DNA reads TGTGCCAGCAGCTGGACAGGGTTCGAAGCTTTCTTT. Translated: CASSWTGFEAFF.

This chain uses TRBV30 with TRBJ1-1, with D maybe TRBD1 (6 bases). CDR1 is GTSNPN, CDR2 SVGIG, per germline (reference sequence). Deletions cut 2 bases from V and 0 bases from J, with 13 bases between. The CDR3 runs 15 residues. DNA of the CDR3: TGTGCCTGGAGTTCACGGACAGACCTGAACACTGAAGCTTTCTTT. Its translation: CAWSSRTDLNTEAFF.

The rearrangement uses TRBV28 and TRBJ1-6; D is possibly TRBD1 (5 bases). The germline gives CDR1 MDHEN, CDR2 SYDVKM. V was pared by 1 base and J by 5 bases, with 15 bases between. This CDR3 has 17 residues. The chain's CDR3 is CASSLLGEGRDNSPLHF. DNA for the CDR3: TGTGCCAGCAGTTTATTGGGAGAGGGGAGGGATAATTCACCCCTCCACTTT.

The chain couples TRBV9 to TRBJ2-1; 14 nucleotides line up with TRBD2. J lost 4 bases, V lost 2 bases, and 2 bases had no gene match. The CDR3 runs 16 residues. The V gene's germline CDR1 is SGDLS and CDR2 YYNGEE. The CDR3 DNA reads TGTGCCAGCAGCGTTAGGACTAGCGGGGGGTACAATGAGCAGTTCTTC. The encoded protein is CASSVRTSGGYNEQFF.

This rearrangement joins TRBV7-2 to TRBJ2-7, with 9 bases lining up with TRBD2. Germline V gives CDR1 SGHTA, CDR2 FQGNSA. V shed 5 bases and J 0 bases; nucleotides not matched to a gene: 11. The CDR3 is 17 amino acids. The chain's CDR3 is CASSRPASGESSYEQYF. DNA of the CDR3: TGTGCCAGCAGCCGCCCGGCTAGCGGGGAGAGCTCCTACGAGCAGTACTTC.

This sequence joins TRBV15 and TRBJ1-2; D is possibly TRBD1 (5 bases). The CDR3 consists of 15 residues. Germline values: CDR1 LNHNV, CDR2 YYDKDF (reference sequence). The V end lost 0 bases, the J end lost 4 bases, and 12 bases lay between the germline ends. The CDR3 loop reads CATSRDAQAIYGYTF. In nucleotides, the CDR3 is TGTGCCACCAGCAGAGATGCACAGGCCATCTATGGCTACACCTTC. Complete variable domain (other parts from reference TRBV15 and TRBJ1-2): DAMVIQNPRYQVTQFGKPVTLSCSQTLNHNVMYWYQQKSSQAPKLLFHYYDKDFNNEADTPDNFQSRRPNTSFCFLDIRSPGLGDTAMYLCATSRDAQAIYGYTFGSGTRLTVV.

The CDR3 DNA sequence: TGTGCCAGCAGTTTAGGTCGGAATCAGCCCCAGCATTTT. It yields the protein CASSLGRNQPQHF. The chain recombines TRBV12-3 or TRBV12-4 with TRBJ1-5; D gene ambiguous. V lost 1 base and J 4 bases, leaving 5 bases between the germline ends. The CDR3 length is 13 residues.